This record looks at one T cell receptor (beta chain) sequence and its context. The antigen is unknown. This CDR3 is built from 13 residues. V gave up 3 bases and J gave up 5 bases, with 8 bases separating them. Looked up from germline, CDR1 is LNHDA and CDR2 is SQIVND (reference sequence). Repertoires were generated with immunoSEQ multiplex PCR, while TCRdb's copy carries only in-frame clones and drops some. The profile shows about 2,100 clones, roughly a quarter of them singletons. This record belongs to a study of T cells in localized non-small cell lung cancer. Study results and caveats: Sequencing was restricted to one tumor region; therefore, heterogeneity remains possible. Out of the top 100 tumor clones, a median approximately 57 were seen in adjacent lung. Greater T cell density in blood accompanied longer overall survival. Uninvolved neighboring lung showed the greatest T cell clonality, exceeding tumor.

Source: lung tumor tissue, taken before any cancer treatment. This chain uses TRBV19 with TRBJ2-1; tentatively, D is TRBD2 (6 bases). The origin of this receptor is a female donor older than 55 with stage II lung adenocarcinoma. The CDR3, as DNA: TGTGCCAGTAGTATCGGGGGTAACAATGAGCAGTTCTTC. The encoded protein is CASSIGGNNEQFF.